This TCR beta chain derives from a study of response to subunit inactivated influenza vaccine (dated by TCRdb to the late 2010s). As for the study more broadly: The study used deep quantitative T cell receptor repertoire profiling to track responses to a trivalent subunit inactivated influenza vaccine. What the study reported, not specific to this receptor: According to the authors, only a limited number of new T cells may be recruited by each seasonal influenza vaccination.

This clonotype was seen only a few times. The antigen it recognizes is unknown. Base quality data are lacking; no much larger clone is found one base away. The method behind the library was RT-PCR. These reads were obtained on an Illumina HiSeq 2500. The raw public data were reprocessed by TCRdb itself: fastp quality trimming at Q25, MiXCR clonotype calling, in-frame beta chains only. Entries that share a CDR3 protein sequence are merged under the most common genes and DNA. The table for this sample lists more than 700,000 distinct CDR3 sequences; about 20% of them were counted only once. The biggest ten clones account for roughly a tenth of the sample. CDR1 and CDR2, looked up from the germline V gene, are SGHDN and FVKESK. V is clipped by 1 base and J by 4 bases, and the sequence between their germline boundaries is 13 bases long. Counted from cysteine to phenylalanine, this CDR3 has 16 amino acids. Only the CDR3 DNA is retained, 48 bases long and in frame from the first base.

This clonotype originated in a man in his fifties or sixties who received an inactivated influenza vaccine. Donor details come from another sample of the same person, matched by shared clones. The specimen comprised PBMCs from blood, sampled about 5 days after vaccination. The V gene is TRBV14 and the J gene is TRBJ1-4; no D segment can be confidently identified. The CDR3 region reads CASSQVEGTLNEKLFF. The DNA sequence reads TGTGCCAGCAGCCAAGTTGAGGGAACGCTTAATGAAAAACTGTTTTTT.